The T cell receptor (beta chain) described here comes from a study of T cell changes during pregnancy in multiple sclerosis (dated by TCRdb to between 2018 and 2020). Notes on the research overall: In women with multiple sclerosis, the researchers looked at how the T cell repertoire shifted as pregnancy progressed.

Turning to this clone: Its antigen is unknown. The sample holds no much larger clone one base away, and base qualities are not on file.

Trimming removed 7 bases from V and 3 bases from J, leaving 11 bases between the germline ends. Looking up the germline V gene yields CDR1 SGHRS and CDR2 YFSETQ. The CDR3 sequence holds 12 residues, the cysteine and phenylalanine included. Only the CDR3 portion is preserved as DNA: 36 bases, with reading frame beginning at the first base. Receptor libraries were prepared by the immunoSEQ multiplex PCR assay. TCRdb limited this immuneACCESS table to in-frame rearrangements with V and J called. A share of clones is missing; checked studies link under half to unresolved V genes, and the rest is unexplained. This sample holds just under 50,000 clones; roughly nine tenths were observed only once. The ten most abundant clones make up around 9.6% of the sample.

The sequence links TRBV5-1 to TRBJ2-7; the D gene is perhaps TRBD1, on 5 matching bases. This TCR came from a female donor with multiple sclerosis, enrolled in a pregnancy study. The specimen was CD8+ T cells from peripheral blood mononuclear cells, collected after pregnancy. The CDR3 has the sequence CASSLGDYEQYF. The DNA sequence is given as TGCGCCAGCTCGCTAGGGGACTACGAGCAGTACTTC.